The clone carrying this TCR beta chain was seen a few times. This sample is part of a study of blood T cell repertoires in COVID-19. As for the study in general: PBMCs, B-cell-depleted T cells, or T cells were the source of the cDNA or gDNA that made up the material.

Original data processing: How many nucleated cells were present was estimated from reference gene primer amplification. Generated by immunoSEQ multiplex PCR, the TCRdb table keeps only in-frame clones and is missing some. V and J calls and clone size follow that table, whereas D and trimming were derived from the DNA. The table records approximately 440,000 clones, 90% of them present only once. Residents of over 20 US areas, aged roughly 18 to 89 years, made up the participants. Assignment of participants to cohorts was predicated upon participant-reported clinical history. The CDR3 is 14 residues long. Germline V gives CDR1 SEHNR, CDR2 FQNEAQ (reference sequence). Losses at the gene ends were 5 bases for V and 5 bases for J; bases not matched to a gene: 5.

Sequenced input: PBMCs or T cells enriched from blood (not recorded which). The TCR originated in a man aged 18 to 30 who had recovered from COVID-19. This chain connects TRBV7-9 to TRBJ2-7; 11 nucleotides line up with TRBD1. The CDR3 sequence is CASSAGQGANEQYF. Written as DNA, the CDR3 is TGTGCCAGCAGCGCCGGACAGGGGGCGAACGAGCAGTACTTC.